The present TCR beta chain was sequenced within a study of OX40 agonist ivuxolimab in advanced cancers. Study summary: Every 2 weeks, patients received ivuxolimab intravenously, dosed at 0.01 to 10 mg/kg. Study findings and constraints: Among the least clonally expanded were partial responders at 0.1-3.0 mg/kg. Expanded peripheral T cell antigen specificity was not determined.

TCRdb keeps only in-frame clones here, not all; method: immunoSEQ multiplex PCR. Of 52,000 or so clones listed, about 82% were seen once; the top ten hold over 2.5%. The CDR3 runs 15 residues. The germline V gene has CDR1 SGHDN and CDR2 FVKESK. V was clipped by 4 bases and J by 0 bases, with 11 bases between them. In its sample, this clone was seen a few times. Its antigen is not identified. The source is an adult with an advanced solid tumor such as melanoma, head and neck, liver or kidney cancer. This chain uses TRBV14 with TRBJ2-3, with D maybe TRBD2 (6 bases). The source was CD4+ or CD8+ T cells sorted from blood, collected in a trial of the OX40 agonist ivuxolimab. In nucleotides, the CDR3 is TGTGCCAGCAGCCCGTTAGCGGATAGCACAGATACGCAGTATTTT. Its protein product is CASSPLADSTDTQYF.